This entry describes one T cell receptor (beta chain). Clones were read by immunoSEQ multiplex PCR, and TCRdb kept only the in-frame ones, dropping some. The sample carries more than 75,000 clones, roughly 84% recorded once. The sample belongs to a study of control samples from healthy donors and cancer patients. The sample comprised PBMCs. This clonotype was sampled from a man between 65 and 85 years old with lung cancer.

The CDR3 bases are TGCGCCAGCAGTGAGTCGGGACGGGCCTACGAGCAGTACTTC. Protein: CASSESGRAYEQYF. V gene TRBV10-1 combines with J gene TRBJ2-7; TRBD1 or TRBD2 may be the D gene (5 bases each). V was shortened by 0 bases and J by 2 bases, with 8 bases between the two germline ends. In germline, CDR1 is WNHNN, CDR2 SYGVQD (reference sequence). The CDR3 has 14 amino acids.